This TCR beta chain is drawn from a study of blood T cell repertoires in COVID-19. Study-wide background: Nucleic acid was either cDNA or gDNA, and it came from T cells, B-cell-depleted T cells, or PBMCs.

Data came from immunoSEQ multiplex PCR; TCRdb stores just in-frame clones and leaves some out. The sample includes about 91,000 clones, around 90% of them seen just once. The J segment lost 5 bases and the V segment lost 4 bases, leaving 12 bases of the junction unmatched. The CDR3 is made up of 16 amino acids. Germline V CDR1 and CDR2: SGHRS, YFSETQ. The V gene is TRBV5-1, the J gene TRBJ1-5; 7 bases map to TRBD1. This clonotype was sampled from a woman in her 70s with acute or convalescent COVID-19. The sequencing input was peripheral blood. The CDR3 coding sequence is TGCGCCAGCAGCCCCGGGTCAGGAGGGGGCCATCAGCCCCAGCATTTT. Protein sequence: CASSPGSGGGHQPQHF.